A selection of T cell receptor beta chains follows, all from one sample in a study of CD8 T cells in ankylosing spondylitis. TCRdb analysed the 5' RACE reads with MiXCR anew, one entry per CDR3 protein. This sample has some 340,000 distinct CDR3 sequences, with about 15% found just once. The sequencing sample was made of blood, either unsorted or a sorted T cell fraction (not recorded which). Receptors were obtained from a male donor with ankylosing spondylitis or in good health (not recorded which). CDR3s include the opening cysteine and the closing phenylalanine or tryptophan. Some rows have no size entry. The others give once, few or many, or a class for an expanded clone.

. | TRBJ1-5 | TRBV6-5 | CASSYHQEDQPQHF
. | TRBJ2-7 | TRBV10-2 | CASGPGQTYPNEQYF
few | TRBJ2-1 | TRBV5-1 | CASSRGLAAVNEQFF
few | TRBJ2-4 | TRBV4-1 | CASSQDAAKNIQYF
few | TRBJ2-2 | TRBV12-3/TRBV12-4 | CASGGGPTYTGELFF
few | TRBJ2-5 | TRBV5-1 | CASSLEAAVTQYF
many | TRBJ2-1 | TRBV11-2 | CASSPLPGQPNNEQFF
few | TRBJ2-1 | TRBV4-1 | CASSQGASSGRNNEQFF
many | TRBJ2-7 | TRBV27 | CASSLSGQGWDEQYF
. | TRBJ2-7 | TRBV6-1 | CASDVGGLYEQYF